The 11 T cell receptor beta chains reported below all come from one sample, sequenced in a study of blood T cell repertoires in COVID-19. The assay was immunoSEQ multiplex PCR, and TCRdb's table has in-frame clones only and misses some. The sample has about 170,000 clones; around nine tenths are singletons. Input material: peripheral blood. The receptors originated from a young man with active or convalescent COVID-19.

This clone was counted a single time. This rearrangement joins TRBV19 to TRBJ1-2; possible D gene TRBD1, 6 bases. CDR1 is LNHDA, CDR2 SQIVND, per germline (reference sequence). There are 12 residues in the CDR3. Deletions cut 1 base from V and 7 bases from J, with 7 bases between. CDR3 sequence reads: CASSIAGVGYTF. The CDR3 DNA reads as TGTGCCAGTAGTATAGCAGGGGTTGGCTACACCTTC. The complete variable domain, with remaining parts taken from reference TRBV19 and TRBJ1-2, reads DGGITQSPKYLFRKEGQNVTLSCEQNLNHDAMYWYRQDPGQGLRLIYYSQIVNDFQKGDIAEGYSVSREKKESFPLTVTSAQKNPTAFYLCASSIAGVGYTFGSGTRLTVV.

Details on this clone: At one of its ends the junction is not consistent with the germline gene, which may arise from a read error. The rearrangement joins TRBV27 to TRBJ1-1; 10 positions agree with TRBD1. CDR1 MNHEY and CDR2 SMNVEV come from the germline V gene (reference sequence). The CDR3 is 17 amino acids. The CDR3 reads CASSLSGTGVWNTEAFF. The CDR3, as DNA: TGTGCCAGCAGTCTATCTGGGACAGGGGTTTGGAACACTGAAGCTTTCTTT.

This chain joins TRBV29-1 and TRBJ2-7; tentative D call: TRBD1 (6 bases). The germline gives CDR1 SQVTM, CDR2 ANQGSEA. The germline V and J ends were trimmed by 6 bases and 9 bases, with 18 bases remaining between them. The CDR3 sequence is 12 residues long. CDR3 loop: CSVEYPGVGQYF. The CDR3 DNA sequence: TGCAGCGTGGAGTATCCAGGGGTCGGGCAGTACTTC.

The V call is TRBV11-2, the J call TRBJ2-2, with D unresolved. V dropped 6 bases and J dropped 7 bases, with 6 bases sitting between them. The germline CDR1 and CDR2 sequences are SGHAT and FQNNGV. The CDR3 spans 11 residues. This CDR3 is CASRLHGELFF. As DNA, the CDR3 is TGTGCCAGCAGGTTACACGGGGAGCTGTTTTTT.

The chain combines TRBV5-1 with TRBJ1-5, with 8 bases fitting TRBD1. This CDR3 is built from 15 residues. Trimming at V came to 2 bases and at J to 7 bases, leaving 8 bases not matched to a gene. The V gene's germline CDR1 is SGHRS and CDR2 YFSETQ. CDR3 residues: CASSFMAGGDQPQHF. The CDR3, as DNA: TGCGCCAGCAGCTTTATGGCAGGGGGCGACCAGCCCCAGCATTTT.

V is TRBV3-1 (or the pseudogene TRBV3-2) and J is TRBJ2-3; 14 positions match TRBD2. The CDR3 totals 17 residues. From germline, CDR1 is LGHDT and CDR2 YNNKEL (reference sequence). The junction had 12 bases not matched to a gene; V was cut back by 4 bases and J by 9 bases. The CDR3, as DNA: TGTGCCAGCAGCCTGAGGACTAGCGGGGGGTCTTCGTTGACGCAGTATTTT. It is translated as CASSLRTSGGSSLTQYF.

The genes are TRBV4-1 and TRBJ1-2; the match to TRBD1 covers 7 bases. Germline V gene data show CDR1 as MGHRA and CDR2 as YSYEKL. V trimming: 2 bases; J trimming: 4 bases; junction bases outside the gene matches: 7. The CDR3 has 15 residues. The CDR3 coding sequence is TGCGCCAGCAGCCAATATAAGGGGGCAGGCTATGGCTACACCTTC. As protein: CASSQYKGAGYGYTF.

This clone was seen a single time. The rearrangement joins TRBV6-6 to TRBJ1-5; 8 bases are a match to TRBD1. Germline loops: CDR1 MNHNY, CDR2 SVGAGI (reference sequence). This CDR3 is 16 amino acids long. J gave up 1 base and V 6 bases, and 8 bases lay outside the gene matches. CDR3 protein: CASRDRVLSSNQPQHF. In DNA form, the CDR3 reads TGTGCCAGCAGGGACAGGGTTCTTTCGAGCAATCAGCCCCAGCATTTT.

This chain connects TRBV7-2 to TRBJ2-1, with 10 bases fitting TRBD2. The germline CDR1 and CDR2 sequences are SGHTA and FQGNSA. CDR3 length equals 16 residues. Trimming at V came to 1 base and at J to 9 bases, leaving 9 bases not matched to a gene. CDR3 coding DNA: TGTGCCAGCAGCTTAGTCGCAGCGGGAGGGCTGAGTGAGCAGTTCTTC. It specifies CASSLVAAGGLSEQFF.

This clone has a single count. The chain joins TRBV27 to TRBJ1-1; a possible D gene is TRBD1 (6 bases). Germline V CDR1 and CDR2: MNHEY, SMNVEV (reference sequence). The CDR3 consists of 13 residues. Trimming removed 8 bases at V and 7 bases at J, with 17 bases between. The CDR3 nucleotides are TGTGCCAGCTTTTTGTCCAGGGGTGATGAAGCTTTCTTT. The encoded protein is CASFLSRGDEAFF.

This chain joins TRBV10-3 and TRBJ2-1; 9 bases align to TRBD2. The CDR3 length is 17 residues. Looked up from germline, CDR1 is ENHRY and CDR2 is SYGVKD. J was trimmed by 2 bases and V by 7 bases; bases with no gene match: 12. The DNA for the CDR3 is TGTGCCATCAACGACAGACTAGCGGCGACCCCCTACAATGAGCAGTTCTTC. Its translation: CAINDRLAATPYNEQFF.